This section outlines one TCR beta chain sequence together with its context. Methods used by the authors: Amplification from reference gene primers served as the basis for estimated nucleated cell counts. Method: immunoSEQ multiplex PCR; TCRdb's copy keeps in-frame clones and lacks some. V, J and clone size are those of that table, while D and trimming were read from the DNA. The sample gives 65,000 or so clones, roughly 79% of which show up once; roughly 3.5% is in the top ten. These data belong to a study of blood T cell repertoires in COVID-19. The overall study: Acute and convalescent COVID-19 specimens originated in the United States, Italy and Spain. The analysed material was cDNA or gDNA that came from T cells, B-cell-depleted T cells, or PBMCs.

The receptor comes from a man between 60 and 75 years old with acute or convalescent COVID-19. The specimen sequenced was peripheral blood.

The CDR3 region has the DNA TGTGCCAGTAGTTCCCGACACCAGGGGGGTCAGCCCCAGCATTTT. Its protein is CASSSRHQGGQPQHF. V and J are TRBV19 and TRBJ1-5; 7 bases agree with TRBD1. The CDR3 runs to 15 residues. The V gene end was trimmed by 5 bases and the J gene end by 6 bases; junction bases not matched to a gene: 10. Germline values: CDR1 LNHDA, CDR2 SQIVND (reference sequence).